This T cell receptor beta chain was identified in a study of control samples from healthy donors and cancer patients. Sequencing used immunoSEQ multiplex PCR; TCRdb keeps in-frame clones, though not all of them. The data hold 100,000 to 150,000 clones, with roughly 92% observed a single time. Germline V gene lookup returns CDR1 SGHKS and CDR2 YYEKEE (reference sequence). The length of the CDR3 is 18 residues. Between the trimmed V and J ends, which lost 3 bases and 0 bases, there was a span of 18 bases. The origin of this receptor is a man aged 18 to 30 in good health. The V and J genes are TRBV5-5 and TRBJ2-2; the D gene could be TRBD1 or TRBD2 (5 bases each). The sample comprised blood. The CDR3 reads CASSWGPGYRTNTGELFF. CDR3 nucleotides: TGTGCCAGCAGCTGGGGACCAGGGTACCGAACGAACACCGGGGAGCTGTTTTTT.